A selection of T cell receptor beta chains follows, all from one sample in a study of T cells in Graves' hyperthyroidism and ophthalmopathy. TCRdb re-analysed the multiplex PCR reads in MiXCR, keeping a single row per CDR3 protein. The data hold fewer than 350,000 distinct CDR3 sequences, with approximately 19% observed a single time. The material sequenced was blood. The receptors stem from a man over 45 with Graves' ophthalmopathy. The CDR3 runs from the conserved cysteine through the conserved F or W.

TRBV4-2	CASSQSQGGEQYF
TRBV7-8	CASGKRERTGELFF
TRBV5-4	CASSSRAVEEKLFF
TRBV5-1	CASSLEGTGGTEAFF
TRBV4-2	CASSQATTGGPYNEQFF
TRBV27	CASSLLSSTQETQYF
TRBV27	CASRGMGSGSQTEAFF
TRBV28	CASSLGLGTGALEETQYF
TRBV11-3	CASSPGLVTGELFF
TRBV5-6	CASNRQNTEAFF
TRBV5-1	CASSTPGQGSEKLFF
TRBV6-5	CASSYSGDGERGGDEQFF
TRBV2	CASSPRTPGEKLFF
TRBV3-1	CASSQGGGRAPGELFF
TRBV5-1	CASSALTGRMNTEAFF
TRBV9	CASSVGGAMNTEAFF
TRBV6-9	CASSYVTGSTDTQYF